The table lists the clone carrying this T cell receptor beta chain with a few counts. Its target is unknown. The V and J ends lost 4 bases and 0 bases respectively, with 12 bases between them. CDR3 length equals 15 residues. Germline CDR1 reads MDHEN; CDR2 reads SYDVKM. The data belong to a study of response to subunit inactivated influenza vaccine. Points from the study as a whole: Authors suggested few new T cells are recruited by each seasonal influenza vaccination.

TCRdb called the RT-PCR reads again in MiXCR, with one record for every CDR3 protein. This sample has a few hundred thousand distinct CDR3 sequences, with 12% to 15% found just once. This sequence joins TRBV28 and TRBJ2-5, with D unresolved. The sequencing here drew on PBMCs from blood, taken approximately 12 days after vaccination. This receptor was obtained from a man aged 45-65 years who received an inactivated influenza vaccine. This CDR3 reads CASSWTVGYQETQYF. DNA of the CDR3: TGTGCCAGCAGTTGGACCGTGGGGTACCAAGAGACCCAGTACTTC.